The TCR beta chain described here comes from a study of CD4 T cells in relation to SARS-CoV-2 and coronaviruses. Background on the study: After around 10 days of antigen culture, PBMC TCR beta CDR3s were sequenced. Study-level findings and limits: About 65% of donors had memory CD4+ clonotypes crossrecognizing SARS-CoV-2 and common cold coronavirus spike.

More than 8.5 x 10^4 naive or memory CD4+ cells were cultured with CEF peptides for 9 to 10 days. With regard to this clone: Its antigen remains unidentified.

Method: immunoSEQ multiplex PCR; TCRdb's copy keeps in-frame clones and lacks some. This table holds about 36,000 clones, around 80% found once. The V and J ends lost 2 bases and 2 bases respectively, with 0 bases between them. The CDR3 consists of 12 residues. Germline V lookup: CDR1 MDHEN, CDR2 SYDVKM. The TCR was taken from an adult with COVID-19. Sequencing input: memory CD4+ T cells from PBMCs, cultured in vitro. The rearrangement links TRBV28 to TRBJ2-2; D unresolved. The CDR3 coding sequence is TGTGCCAGCAGTTTAAACACCGGGGAGCTGTTTTTT. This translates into CASSLNTGELFF.